What follows are 22 T cell receptor beta chains derived from one specimen sequenced in a study of T cells in Graves' hyperthyroidism and ophthalmopathy. Amplified TCR beta CDR3 regions derived from RNA transcripts. The HTBI primer set was used in a first-round RT-PCR of the TCR CDR3. TCRdb fed the multiplex PCR reads into MiXCR, producing one record per CDR3 protein. The sample lists 600,000 or so distinct CDR3 sequences; about 16% were seen once. The sequencing input was blood. Receptors originate from a young woman with Graves' hyperthyroidism.

This clonotype has only a few counts. A read error may account for a junction end that differs from germline. The genes are TRBV13 and TRBJ1-1; a weak D match, TRBD1 (5 bases). This CDR3 has 14 residues. Germline V gene lookup returns CDR1 PRHDT and CDR2 FYEKMQ (reference sequence). The CDR3 is CPSSLGTGNTEAFF. The DNA for the CDR3 is TGTCCCAGCAGCTTAGGGACGGGGAACACTGAAGCTTTCTTT.

The chain couples TRBV5-1 to TRBJ2-5, with 8 bases lining up with TRBD1. J was trimmed by 5 bases and V by 3 bases; bases with no gene match: 6. Germline CDR1 SGHRS, CDR2 YFSETQ. The CDR3 loop spans 14 amino acids. This CDR3 reads CASSWATGDETQYF. The CDR3, as DNA: TGCGCCAGCAGCTGGGCGACAGGGGATGAGACCCAGTACTTC.

This clonotype occurred many times. The gene calls are TRBV12-3 or TRBV12-4 and TRBJ2-3; D possibly corresponds to TRBD2 (5 bases). Trimming cost V 4 bases and J 3 bases, with 14 bases left between them. This CDR3 has 15 residues. The CDR3 DNA reads as TGTGCCAGCAGTTACCGTCCGGGGTTTACAGATACGCAGTATTTT. Protein product: CASSYRPGFTDTQYF.

The rearrangement joins TRBV3-1 to TRBJ2-5; 7 nucleotides line up with TRBD2. Trimming took 2 bases from V and 5 from J; bases not matched to a gene: 5. CDR1 LGHDT and CDR2 YNNKEL come from the germline V gene (reference sequence). This CDR3 contains 14 residues. CDR3 sequence reads: CASSQRASGETQYF. CDR3 nucleotide sequence: TGTGCCAGCAGCCAAAGGGCTAGCGGCGAGACCCAGTACTTC.

The V gene is TRBV20-1, the J gene TRBJ1-2; TRBD1 might be the D (6 bases). This CDR3 comprises 14 residues. The germline V gene encodes CDR1 DFQATT and CDR2 SNEGSKA (reference sequence). Trimming took off 3 bases at V and 4 bases at J, with 15 bases between the two ends. CDR3 loop: CSASLRGGAYGYTF. DNA for the CDR3: TGCAGTGCTAGCCTCAGGGGTGGGGCCTATGGCTACACCTTC.

The sample holds many counts of this clonotype. This chain connects TRBV6-1 to TRBJ2-5; 7 bases line up with TRBD2. The germline V gene encodes CDR1 MNHNS and CDR2 SASEGT. The J segment lost 4 bases and the V segment lost 7 bases, leaving 9 bases of the junction unmatched. This CDR3 comprises 14 residues. The chain's CDR3 is CASTEWEGGETQYF. The DNA for the CDR3 is TGTGCCAGCACGGAATGGGAGGGAGGAGAGACCCAGTACTTC.

The J gene is TRBJ1-6, the V gene TRBV11-2; possibly TRBD1 for D (5 bases). Germline values: CDR1 SGHAT, CDR2 FQNNGV. This CDR3 comprises 16 residues. Trimming left V 5 bases short and J 3 bases short, with 14 bases between. The CDR3 bases are TGTGCCAGCAGCCACGGTCGGGACCGCTATAATTCACCCCTCCACTTT. Its protein product is CASSHGRDRYNSPLHF.

This clonotype was detected ten times or more. This chain uses TRBV5-5 with TRBJ2-3; D is possibly TRBD1 (6 bases). The CDR3 extends over 14 amino acids. Germline values: CDR1 SGHKS, CDR2 YYEKEE (reference sequence). V was shortened by 5 bases and J by 2 bases, with 12 bases between the two germline ends. The CDR3 loop is CASRRDTFTDTQYF. CDR3 in DNA: TGTGCCAGCAGGAGGGACACGTTCACAGATACGCAGTATTTT.

This clonotype was counted ten times or more. The genes are TRBV28 and TRBJ2-7; D is ambiguous. Germline CDR1 is MDHEN and CDR2 is SYDVKM. The CDR3 sequence is 15 residues long. The V gene lost 2 bases and the J gene lost 0 bases, with 11 bases spanning the gap. CDR3 in DNA: TGTGCCAGCAGTTTAAAGTTTTCCCTCTCCTACGAGCAGTACTTC. Its translation: CASSLKFSLSYEQYF.

This clonotype was seen at least ten times. The genes are TRBV30 and TRBJ2-1; possible D gene TRBD1, 5 bases. The germline V and J ends were trimmed by 7 bases and 1 base, with 20 bases remaining between them. This CDR3 has 16 residues. Germline V CDR1 and CDR2: GTSNPN, SVGIG (reference sequence). The CDR3 reads CASDGRQGASYNEQFF. CDR3 DNA: TGTGCCTCGGATGGACGTCAAGGGGCATCCTACAATGAGCAGTTCTTC. Variable domain in full (rest from reference TRBV30 and TRBJ2-1): SQTIHQWPATLVQPVGSPLSLECTVEGTSNPNLYWYRQAAGRGLQLLFYSVGIGQISSEVPQNLSASRPQDRQFILSSKKLLLSDSGFYLCASDGRQGASYNEQFFGPGTRLTVL.

The V call is TRBV7-3, the J call TRBJ2-7, with D maybe TRBD2 (5 bases). The germline gives CDR1 SGHTA, CDR2 FQGTGA. The V gene lost 2 bases and the J gene lost 7 bases, with 12 bases spanning the gap. The length of the CDR3 is 13 residues. This CDR3 reads CASSLVGNREQYF. In DNA, the CDR3 is TGTGCCAGCAGCTTAGTCGGGAACCGGGAGCAGTACTTC.

This clonotype was picked up many times. The gene calls are TRBV20-1 and TRBJ2-7; 7 nucleotides align to TRBD1. This CDR3 comprises 15 residues. Germline V gene data show CDR1 as DFQATT and CDR2 as SNEGSKA (reference sequence). The V segment lost 3 bases and the J segment 2 bases; nucleotides outside the gene matches: 10. DNA for the CDR3: TGCAGTGCTAGCCCGACACAGGGGAGAACCTACGAGCAGTACTTC. This translates into CSASPTQGRTYEQYF.

This clonotype has at least ten counts. The chain links TRBV6-2 or TRBV6-3 to TRBJ2-5, with 8 bases fitting TRBD2. The length of the CDR3 is 13 residues. J was trimmed by 5 bases and V by 6 bases; bases with no gene match: 5. Germline V gene lookup returns CDR1 MNHEY and CDR2 SVGEGT. CDR3 nucleotides: TGTGCCAGCAGCACTAGCGGCGGGGAGACCCAGTACTTC. Encoded protein: CASSTSGGETQYF.

At least ten counts were recorded for this clonotype. This rearrangement joins TRBV6-5 to TRBJ1-5; no definite D call. Germline values: CDR1 MNHEY, CDR2 SVGAGI. Trimming removed 2 bases at V and 0 bases at J, with 11 bases between. This CDR3 has 16 amino acids. For the CDR3, the DNA is TGTGCCAGCAGTTACCAGGCGGTCCTTAGCAATCAGCCCCAGCATTTT. It is translated as CASSYQAVLSNQPQHF.

This clonotype showed up many times. The chain has TRBV3-1 and TRBJ2-5; 8 bases line up with TRBD1. The CDR3 runs to 16 residues. Trimming removed 5 bases from V and 5 bases from J; junction bases left unmatched: 13. In germline, CDR1 is LGHDT, CDR2 YNNKEL (reference sequence). The CDR3 reads CASSVAEDRAVETQYF. In nucleotides, the CDR3 is TGTGCCAGCAGCGTCGCCGAGGACAGGGCGGTCGAGACCCAGTACTTC.

This clonotype was found a few times. This rearrangement joins TRBV6-1 to TRBJ1-5, with D perhaps TRBD1 (5 bases). Germline CDR1 is MNHNS and CDR2 is SASEGT. The V end lost 6 bases, the J end lost 0 bases, and 18 bases lay between the germline ends. The CDR3 is 17 residues long. CDR3 loop: CASSTSERGVSNQPQHF. The CDR3 bases are TGTGCCAGCAGCACGTCGGAAAGAGGGGTTAGCAATCAGCCCCAGCATTTT.

This clonotype turned up a few times. The chain joins TRBV15 to TRBJ2-1; TRBD2 aligns across 10 bases. The germline CDR1 and CDR2 sequences are LNHNV and YYDKDF (reference sequence). The J segment lost 4 bases and the V segment lost 1 base, leaving 4 bases of the junction unmatched. The CDR3 runs to 16 residues. The chain's CDR3 is CATSRAGLAAYNEQFF. Here the CDR3 DNA reads TGTGCCACCAGCAGAGCAGGACTAGCGGCGTACAATGAGCAGTTCTTC.

The rearrangement links TRBV20-1 to TRBJ1-2; D might be TRBD1 (6 bases). The CDR3 is 16 amino acids. The V end was cut by 3 bases, the J end by 1 base, with 18 bases between. The V gene's germline CDR1 is DFQATT and CDR2 SNEGSKA (reference sequence). CDR3 in DNA: TGCAGTGCTAGTTCCCTACAGGGCAGGGTTAACTATGGCTACACCTTC. As protein: CSASSLQGRVNYGYTF.

The chain is built from TRBV30 and TRBJ1-2, with TRBD1 matching over 8 bases. V lost 4 bases to trimming and J lost 7 bases; unmatched junction nucleotides: 5. Germline-derived CDR1 and CDR2 are GTSNPN and SVGIG (reference sequence). The CDR3 length is 12 residues. CDR3 loop: CAWTQGAGGYTF. The CDR3 DNA reads as TGTGCCTGGACTCAGGGGGCGGGTGGCTACACCTTC.

This chain connects TRBV18 to TRBJ2-1; 15 bases map to TRBD2. Germline lookup yields CDR1 KGHSH and CDR2 LQKENI. The CDR3 spans 19 residues. V was clipped by 3 bases and J by 6 bases; unmatched bases: 12. Written as DNA, the CDR3 is TGTGCCAGCTCACCTCCGGGACTAGCGGGAGGCATTAGTGTCAATGAGCAGTTCTTC. As protein: CASSPPGLAGGISVNEQFF.

In this sample, this clonotype turned up many times. CDR3 nucleotides: TGTGCCAGCAGCCCAGGACTAGGTGGGGGTGAGCAGTTCTTC. Amino acids: CASSPGLGGGEQFF. The chain carries TRBV7-2 and TRBJ2-1; 7 nucleotides agree with TRBD2. CDR1 SGHTA and CDR2 FQGNSA come from the germline V gene. The V gene end was trimmed by 5 bases and the J gene end by 9 bases; junction bases not matched to a gene: 10. The CDR3 runs to 14 residues. Complete variable domain (other parts from reference TRBV7-2 and TRBJ2-1): GAGVSQSPSNKVTEKGKDVELRCDPISGHTALYWYRQSLGQGLEFLIYFQGNSAPDKSGLPSDRFSAERTGGSVSTLTIQRTQQEDSAVYLCASSPGLGGGEQFFGPGTRLTVL.

This clonotype has more than one count but fewer than ten. DNA for the CDR3: TGTGCCAGCAGCTTTCCTAGTCAAGAGACCCAGTACTTC. It encodes CASSFPSQETQYF. The rearrangement uses TRBV7-9 and TRBJ2-5; D uncertain. Germline V gene sequence: CDR1 SEHNR, CDR2 FQNEAQ (reference sequence). Trimming took off 3 bases at V and 2 bases at J, with 7 bases between the two ends. This CDR3 has 13 residues.